A selection of T cell receptor beta chains follows, all from one sample in a study of T cells in Graves' hyperthyroidism and ophthalmopathy. TCRdb used MiXCR to reprocess the multiplex PCR reads, holding one entry per CDR3 protein. The sample has roughly 520,000 distinct CDR3 sequences; approximately 24% are singletons. The sequenced sample consisted of blood. Receptor source: a woman in her 30s with Graves' ophthalmopathy. CDR3s include the opening cysteine and the closing phenylalanine or tryptophan. Each record gives: clone size, V gene, J gene, D gene, CDR3 DNA, CDR3 protein. D genes are given only for firm matches. Expanded clones get a size class; other rows say once, few or many, or leave the size out.

clone size: many; V gene: TRBV12-3/TRBV12-4; J gene: TRBJ2-5; D gene: .; CDR3 DNA: TGTGCCAGCAGTTTAAAATTAAGACAGCCTAACGTGATCCAAGAGACCCAGTACTTC; CDR3 protein: CASSLKLRQPNVIQETQYF
clone size: few; V gene: TRBV11-2; J gene: TRBJ2-4; D gene: TRBD2; CDR3 DNA: TGTGCCAGCAGCTTAGGGGGGCTAGCGGGAGTCAAAAACATTCAGTACTTC; CDR3 protein: CASSLGGLAGVKNIQYF
clone size: few; V gene: TRBV5-1; J gene: TRBJ2-5; D gene: TRBD2; CDR3 DNA: TGCGCCAGCAGCGTAGCGGGACAACAAGAGACCCAGTACTTC; CDR3 protein: CASSVAGQQETQYF
clone size: many; V gene: TRBV29-1; J gene: TRBJ1-1; D gene: TRBD1; CDR3 DNA: TGCAGCGTTGGGCAGGGGGGTGGCACTGAAGCTTTCTTT; CDR3 protein: CSVGQGGGTEAFF
clone size: .; V gene: TRBV2; J gene: TRBJ1-5; D gene: .; CDR3 DNA: TGTGCCAGCAGGCTAACAGGGATCAATCAGCCCCAGCATTTT; CDR3 protein: CASRLTGINQPQHF
clone size: many; V gene: TRBV3-1; J gene: TRBJ2-4; D gene: .; CDR3 DNA: TGTGCCAGCAGCCAACACGACAGCTGGGCAAACATTCAGTACTTC; CDR3 protein: CASSQHDSWANIQYF
clone size: many; V gene: TRBV19; J gene: TRBJ2-7; D gene: .; CDR3 DNA: TGTGCCAGTAGCCTAGAGGGACGGGCGGGCGAGCAGTACTTC; CDR3 protein: CASSLEGRAGEQYF
clone size: .; V gene: TRBV6-1; J gene: TRBJ1-2; D gene: .; CDR3 DNA: TGTGCCAGCAAAAGGGATAACTATGGCTACACCTTC; CDR3 protein: CASKRDNYGYTF
clone size: many; V gene: TRBV30; J gene: TRBJ2-5; D gene: .; CDR3 DNA: TGTGCCTGGACAGGGGAGGAAGAGACCCAGTACTTC; CDR3 protein: CAWTGEEETQYF
clone size: many; V gene: TRBV29-1; J gene: TRBJ2-7; D gene: .; CDR3 DNA: TGCAGCGTTGAGGAGGGTCACCTTTCATACGAGCAGTACTTC; CDR3 protein: CSVEEGHLSYEQYF
clone size: .; V gene: TRBV6-1; J gene: TRBJ1-2; D gene: .; CDR3 DNA: TGTGCCAGCGGACAGTTTGGCTACACCTTC; CDR3 protein: CASGQFGYTF
clone size: many; V gene: TRBV7-9; J gene: TRBJ2-5; D gene: TRBD2; CDR3 DNA: TGTGCCAGCAGCTTTCTAGCGGGGCAAGAGACCCAGTACTTC; CDR3 protein: CASSFLAGQETQYF
clone size: many; V gene: TRBV12-3/TRBV12-4; J gene: TRBJ1-2; D gene: .; CDR3 DNA: TGTGCCAGCAGTTTGAGGGTACAGGGAAATGGCTACACCTTC; CDR3 protein: CASSLRVQGNGYTF
clone size: few; V gene: TRBV24-1; J gene: TRBJ2-2; D gene: TRBD2; CDR3 DNA: TGTGCCACCAGACCCTCCTCCTCCGGGACTAGCTCTACCGGGGAGCTGTTTTTT; CDR3 protein: CATRPSSSGTSSTGELFF
clone size: many; V gene: TRBV30; J gene: TRBJ2-7; D gene: .; CDR3 DNA: TGTGCCTGGAGTGTCTTATTCCCCAACTACGAGCAGTACTTC; CDR3 protein: CAWSVLFPNYEQYF
clone size: many; V gene: TRBV19; J gene: TRBJ1-5; D gene: TRBD1; CDR3 DNA: TGTGCCAGTAGTATACCACAGGGGTGGATGTATCAGCCCCAGCATTTT; CDR3 protein: CASSIPQGWMYQPQHF
clone size: .; V gene: TRBV4-1; J gene: TRBJ1-1; D gene: .; CDR3 DNA: TGCGCCAGCAGCCAAGGAAATCAGGGCACTGAAGCTTTCTTT; CDR3 protein: CASSQGNQGTEAFF
clone size: many; V gene: TRBV28; J gene: TRBJ2-3; D gene: .; CDR3 DNA: TGTGCCAGCAGTTCGGGGTCCGATACGCAGTATTTT; CDR3 protein: CASSSGSDTQYF
clone size: few; V gene: TRBV29-1; J gene: TRBJ1-1; D gene: .; CDR3 DNA: TGCAGCGTTGAGGCTGTGGGAGGATGGGACACTGAAGCTTTCTTT; CDR3 protein: CSVEAVGGWDTEAFF
clone size: many; V gene: TRBV7-6; J gene: TRBJ2-7; D gene: .; CDR3 DNA: TGTGCCAGCAGCGCTCTACCCTTCCAGTACGAGCAGTACTTC; CDR3 protein: CASSALPFQYEQYF
clone size: .; V gene: TRBV6-1; J gene: TRBJ2-7; D gene: .; CDR3 DNA: TGTGCCAGCAGTGAAGCCGCGGGACTCTACGAGCAGTACTTC; CDR3 protein: CASSEAAGLYEQYF
clone size: many; V gene: TRBV7-2; J gene: TRBJ2-2; D gene: TRBD2; CDR3 DNA: TGTGCCAGCAGCTTGGCTAGCGGGGCCCCGAACACCGGGGAGCTGTTTTTT; CDR3 protein: CASSLASGAPNTGELFF
clone size: many; V gene: TRBV5-1; J gene: TRBJ1-5; D gene: .; CDR3 DNA: TGCGCCAGCAGCTTGGATCCAGGGGCCAGGCAGCCCCAGCATTTT; CDR3 protein: CASSLDPGARQPQHF
clone size: .; V gene: TRBV7-6; J gene: TRBJ1-3; D gene: .; CDR3 DNA: TGTGCCAGCAGCCCTCTCCCTCAGGGTCCTGGAAACACCATATATTTT; CDR3 protein: CASSPLPQGPGNTIYF
clone size: .; V gene: TRBV24-1; J gene: TRBJ2-5; D gene: TRBD1; CDR3 DNA: TGTGCCACCAGTGATCCCGGGACAGGGGAAGAGACCCAGTACTTC; CDR3 protein: CATSDPGTGEETQYF
clone size: few; V gene: TRBV6-1; J gene: TRBJ2-3; D gene: .; CDR3 DNA: TGTGCCAGCAGTGAAGATACAGCTAGCACAGATACGCAGTATTTT; CDR3 protein: CASSEDTASTDTQYF
clone size: few; V gene: TRBV19; J gene: TRBJ1-1; D gene: .; CDR3 DNA: TGTGCCAGTAAGAGGAGGGGCACTGAAGCTTTCTTT; CDR3 protein: CASKRRGTEAFF
clone size: .; V gene: TRBV7-6; J gene: TRBJ2-7; D gene: TRBD2; CDR3 DNA: TGTGCCAGCAGCTTAGTGGCTAGCGGGACCCACGAGCAGTACTTC; CDR3 protein: CASSLVASGTHEQYF